The 8 T cell receptor beta chains below all came from one sample that was sequenced in a study of blood T cell repertoires in COVID-19 (TCRdb year 2020). The method was the immunoSEQ multiplex PCR assay. The table was pulled from immuneACCESS by TCRdb, which kept in-frame rearrangements only. Such tables lose some clones; where checked, under half of the loss comes from unresolved V genes, and the rest has no known cause. The sample table contains under 90,000 clones; only one count was recorded for 91% of them. The ten largest account for 7.3% of the sample. Sequencing was carried out using peripheral blood. Every receptor here comes from a man in his forties or fifties with COVID-19, enrolled during active disease.

The genes are TRBV11-2 and TRBJ2-2; 9 bases align to TRBD2. V was pared by 8 bases and J by 1 base, with 8 bases of the junction left unmatched. The CDR3 is 16 residues long. The germline CDR1 and CDR2 sequences are SGHAT and FQNNGV. CDR3: CASSPRLAENTGELFF. The CDR3 DNA reads as TGTGCCAGCTCGCCTCGACTAGCGGAGAACACCGGGGAGCTGTTTTTT.

The chain employs TRBV3-1 (or the pseudogene TRBV3-2) and TRBJ1-6; 8 bases line up with TRBD1. The CDR3 runs to 14 residues. Germline CDR1 and CDR2: LGHDT and YNNKEL (reference sequence). Trimming took 1 base from V and 9 from J; bases not matched to a gene: 2. CDR3: CASSQGTGFSPLHF. The CDR3 DNA reads TGTGCCAGCAGCCAAGGGACAGGGTTTTCACCCCTCCACTTT.

The rearrangement links TRBV10-1 to TRBJ2-7, with TRBD2 as a possible D gene (5 bases). The CDR3 loop spans 16 amino acids. CDR1 WNHNN and CDR2 SYGVQD come from the germline V gene (reference sequence). Trimming removed 5 bases from V and 5 bases from J, with 22 bases in between. For the CDR3, the DNA is TGCGCCAGCAGTAAACCTTTCCCGAGAGCCGGGGACGAGCAGTACTTC. Translation: CASSKPFPRAGDEQYF.

The chain combines TRBV6-5 with TRBJ2-7, with 7 bases fitting TRBD1. V lost 6 bases to trimming and J lost 4 bases; unmatched junction nucleotides: 6. The CDR3 has 13 amino acids. Germline assignment: CDR1 MNHEY and CDR2 SVGAGI. As DNA, the CDR3 is TGTGCCAGCAGCCCCTGGACAGGTTACGAGCAGTACTTC. Translating gives CASSPWTGYEQYF.

The genes are TRBV28 and TRBJ2-2; 10 positions match TRBD2. The CDR3 covers 17 residues. Per the germline V gene, CDR1 is MDHEN and CDR2 is SYDVKM. Trimming cost V 3 bases and J 1 base; bases outside gene matches: 5. For the CDR3, the DNA is TGTGCCAGCAGTTTTGTAGCGGGGGGTCAGAACACCGGGGAGCTGTTTTTT. Its protein is CASSFVAGGQNTGELFF. Variable domain in full (rest from reference TRBV28 and TRBJ2-2): DVKVTQSSRYLVKRTGEKVFLECVQDMDHENMFWYRQDPGLGLRLIYFSYDVKMKEKGDIPEGYSVSREKKERFSLILESASTNQTSMYLCASSFVAGGQNTGELFFGEGSRLTVL.

This chain uses TRBV7-3 with TRBJ2-5, with TRBD1 matching 9 bases. The CDR3 runs 14 residues. V trimming: 4 bases; J trimming: 2 bases; junction bases outside the gene matches: 2. The germline V gene encodes CDR1 SGHTA and CDR2 FQGTGA. The CDR3 region has the DNA TGTGCCAGCAGCTCGACAGGGGGACAAGAGACCCAGTACTTC. Amino acids: CASSSTGGQETQYF. Using reference TRBV7-3 and TRBJ2-5 for the parts outside the CDR3, the full variable domain is GAGVSQTPSNKVTEKGKYVELRCDPISGHTALYWYRQSLGQGPEFLIYFQGTGAADDSGLPNDRFFAVRPEGSVSTLKIQRTERGDSAVYLCASSSTGGQETQYFGPGTRLLVL.

The V call is TRBV5-4, the J call TRBJ1-3, with TRBD1 identical over 7 bases. Germline values: CDR1 SGHNT, CDR2 YYREEE (reference sequence). CDR3 size: 15 residues. V dropped 1 base and J dropped 1; count of bases not matched to a gene: 2. The CDR3, as DNA: TGTGCCAGCAGCTTGTTGACAGGGTCTGGAAACACCATATATTTT. It translates to CASSLLTGSGNTIYF.

This clone was observed a handful of times. This sequence joins TRBV7-9 and TRBJ1-3; no reliable D call. Germline values: CDR1 SEHNR, CDR2 FQNEAQ (reference sequence). The V end was cut by 5 bases, the J end by 0 bases, with 11 bases between. The CDR3 consists of 15 residues. The CDR3 spells CASSTLTVSGNTIYF. The CDR3 bases are TGTGCCAGCAGCACCCTTACAGTCTCTGGAAACACCATATATTTT.